The 28 T cell receptor beta chains presented below share a single source sample, sequenced in a study of CD8 T cells in ankylosing spondylitis. TCRdb analysed the 5' RACE reads with MiXCR anew, one entry per CDR3 protein. The sample includes 250,000 to 350,000 distinct CDR3 sequences, 20% seen only once; the top ten take around 8%. Sequencing was performed on blood, either unsorted or a sorted T cell fraction (not recorded which). The receptors were gathered from a male donor with ankylosing spondylitis or in good health (not recorded which).

This chain connects TRBV7-3 to TRBJ1-6; possible D gene TRBD1, 5 bases. This CDR3 has 15 residues. Trimming cost V 4 bases and J 8 bases, with 15 bases left between them. Germline V gives CDR1 SGHTA, CDR2 FQGTGA. CDR3 loop: CASSSNRGGDSPLHF. DNA of the CDR3: TGTGCCAGCAGCTCAAACCGGGGAGGGGATTCACCCCTCCACTTT.

This clonotype occurred a few times. This chain joins TRBV3-1 and TRBJ2-2, with D hard to call. CDR1 LGHDT and CDR2 YNNKEL come from the germline V gene (reference sequence). The V and J ends lost 0 bases and 7 bases respectively, with 6 bases between them. The CDR3 is 13 amino acids. CDR3 in DNA: TGTGCCAGCAGCCAAGACAGGAACGGGGAGCTGTTTTTT. Its translation: CASSQDRNGELFF.

Details on this clonotype: A much larger clone is a single base away; this may be a read error. The chain employs TRBV11-2 and TRBJ2-3; unclear D gene. Germline CDR1 and CDR2: SGHAT and FQNNGV. Trimming left V 6 bases short and J 2 bases short, with 6 bases between. This CDR3 comprises 12 residues. CDR3 in amino acids: CASRQTTDTQYF. The DNA for the CDR3 is TGTGCCAGCAGACAGACCACAGATACGCAGTATTTT.

This chain connects TRBV10-3 to TRBJ1-2; TRBD1 matches 9 bases. Germline values: CDR1 ENHRY, CDR2 SYGVKD. The CDR3 covers 13 residues. Trimming removed 11 bases from V and 7 bases from J; junction bases left unmatched: 11. CDR3: CASTGQGEPGYTF. The CDR3, as DNA: TGTGCCTCGACGGGACAGGGTGAACCTGGCTACACCTTC.

This clonotype came up many times. V is TRBV20-1 and J is TRBJ2-1; TRBD1 is a possible D gene (6 bases). CDR3 size: 15 residues. Trimming pared 3 bases from V and 4 bases from J, leaving 16 bases between. Germline V lookup: CDR1 DFQATT, CDR2 SNEGSKA (reference sequence). The CDR3 DNA follows: TGCAGTGCTAGTAGGGCTCTGGACAGATACAATGAGCAGTTCTTC. This codes for CSASRALDRYNEQFF.

This chain joins TRBV5-6 and TRBJ2-5; TRBD1 agrees at 8 bases. The germline V gene encodes CDR1 SGHDT and CDR2 YYEEEE. The ends lost 2 bases at V and 5 bases at J; junction bases unmatched: 5. This CDR3 comprises 14 residues. The chain's CDR3 is CASSFGQGRETQYF. CDR3 coding DNA: TGTGCCAGCAGCTTCGGACAGGGCAGGGAGACCCAGTACTTC.

This rearrangement joins TRBV12-3 or TRBV12-4 to TRBJ2-5; D is unresolved. The length of the CDR3 is 15 residues. Trimming stripped 2 bases from V and 3 bases from J, with 13 bases between. The CDR3 sequence: CASSLRSHPKETQYF. CDR3 in DNA: TGTGCCAGCAGTTTAAGGAGCCACCCCAAAGAGACCCAGTACTTC.

Concerning this clonotype: A read error may produce the germline difference seen at one junction end. V and J are TRBV24-1 and TRBJ1-2; no clear D. The CDR3 runs 11 residues. CDR1 and CDR2 from the germline V gene are KGHDR and SFDVKD. CDR3 amino acids: CAASDQRGYTF. The CDR3 DNA sequence: TGTGCCGCCAGTGATCAGCGGGGCTACACCTTC.

This clonotype was counted between two and nine times. The chain couples TRBV5-4 to TRBJ2-1; 8 bases fit TRBD1. V was pared by 6 bases and J by 16 bases, with 9 bases of the junction left unmatched. The CDR3 loop spans 11 amino acids. Germline V gene lookup returns CDR1 SGHNT and CDR2 YYREEE (reference sequence). The DNA of the CDR3 is TGTGCCAGCATCTTTAGGGACAGGAGCTTCTTC. Amino acid sequence: CASIFRDRSFF.

This chain links TRBV12-3 or TRBV12-4 with TRBJ1-5; a weak D match, TRBD1 (6 bases). The CDR3 contains 15 residues. V was clipped by 3 bases and J by 4 bases, with 13 bases between them. CDR3 residues: CASSFAQGLNQPQHF. The CDR3 region has the DNA TGTGCCAGCAGTTTTGCTCAGGGGTTGAATCAGCCCCAGCATTTT.

The chain combines TRBV7-2 with TRBJ2-3; TRBD2 matches at 9 bases. There are 16 residues in the CDR3. The V gene end was trimmed by 1 base and the J gene end by 6 bases; junction bases not matched to a gene: 8. Germline CDR1 reads SGHTA; CDR2 reads FQGNSA. The CDR3 reads CASSLDRAGGWDTQYF. The CDR3 DNA reads as TGTGCCAGCAGCTTAGATCGAGCGGGGGGATGGGATACGCAGTATTTT.

This clonotype was counted between two and nine times. The rearrangement uses TRBV12-3 or TRBV12-4 and TRBJ1-1; the D gene is possibly TRBD1 (5 bases). V was shortened by 5 bases and J by 4 bases, with 11 bases between the two germline ends. The CDR3 runs to 13 residues. Here the CDR3 DNA reads TGTGCCAGCAGTGCAGCAGGGTCCACTGAAGCTTTCTTT. It yields the protein CASSAAGSTEAFF.

This clonotype was recorded a few times. V is TRBV5-1 and J is TRBJ2-3; the match to TRBD2 covers 9 bases. Germline V gene lookup returns CDR1 SGHRS and CDR2 YFSETQ. This CDR3 has 17 residues. The V segment lost 3 bases and the J segment 6 bases; nucleotides outside the gene matches: 14. The CDR3 DNA is TGCGCCAGCAGCTCTTGGGGCCCTAGCGGGGCTGTTGATACGCAGTATTTT. It encodes CASSSWGPSGAVDTQYF.

This clonotype came up many times. The V gene is TRBV20-1, the J gene TRBJ1-3; no definite D call. V lost 3 bases, J lost 0 bases, and 6 bases lay in between. This CDR3 comprises 13 residues. From germline, CDR1 is DFQATT and CDR2 SNEGSKA (reference sequence). The CDR3 DNA reads as TGCAGTGCTAGTCAGCTCTCTGGAAACACCATATATTTT. It specifies CSASQLSGNTIYF.

This clonotype was counted only a few times. CDR3 region: CASSYFPAGNTGELFF. The CDR3 region has the DNA TGTGCCAGCAGTTACTTCCCGGCGGGGAACACCGGGGAGCTGTTTTTT. The chain carries TRBV6-5 and TRBJ2-2; D possibly corresponds to TRBD2 (5 bases). The V and J ends lost 1 base and 1 base respectively, with 10 bases between them. From germline, CDR1 is MNHEY and CDR2 SVGAGI. The CDR3 loop spans 16 amino acids.

This sequence joins TRBV15 and TRBJ1-3, with TRBD1 as a possible D gene (5 bases). Germline CDR1 reads LNHNV; CDR2 reads YYDKDF (reference sequence). Trimming stripped 0 bases from V and 15 bases from J, with 12 bases between. This CDR3 has 12 residues. CDR3 bases: TGTGCCACCAGCAGAGAGGTCGGGGCCGCATATTTT. Translating gives CATSREVGAAYF. The full variable domain, completed using reference TRBV15 and TRBJ1-3, is DAMVIQNPRYQVTQFGKPVTLSCSQTLNHNVMYWYQQKSSQAPKLLFHYYDKDFNNEADTPDNFQSRRPNTSFCFLDIRSPGLGDTAMYLCATSREVGAAYFGEGSWLTVV.

The chain joins TRBV5-1 to TRBJ2-1; 8 nucleotides line up with TRBD1. Losses at the gene ends were 0 bases for V and 9 bases for J; bases not matched to a gene: 5. The CDR3 spans 14 residues. Germline-derived CDR1 and CDR2 are SGHRS and YFSETQ. In DNA, the CDR3 is TGCGCCAGCAGCTTGGGACAGGGGCTAGGTGAGCAGTTCTTC. Its protein is CASSLGQGLGEQFF.

The chain recombines TRBV6-4 with TRBJ1-5; D remains ambiguous. From germline, CDR1 is MRHNA and CDR2 SNTAGT. The CDR3 is made up of 9 amino acids. CDR3 protein: CRPDQPQHF. Here the CDR3 DNA reads TGTCGACCTGATCAGCCCCAGCATTTT.

This clonotype was seen only once. The chain uses TRBV5-1 and TRBJ2-3; 8 bases are shared with TRBD2. The trim removed 6 bases at V and 0 bases at J, leaving 6 bases unmatched. From germline, CDR1 is SGHRS and CDR2 YFSETQ. CDR3 size: 15 residues. CDR3 protein: CASTAGGYSTDTQYF. In nucleotides, the CDR3 is TGCGCCAGCACCGCGGGGGGCTACAGCACAGATACGCAGTATTTT.

This clonotype has a handful of counts. The rearrangement joins TRBV4-2 to TRBJ2-3; 11 nucleotides match TRBD2. CDR3 length: 16 residues. CDR1 LGHNA and CDR2 YNFKEQ come from the germline V gene. V lost 0 bases to trimming and J lost 4 bases; unmatched junction nucleotides: 3. The CDR3 here is CASSQDPLAGADTQYF. The DNA of the CDR3 is TGTGCCAGCAGCCAAGATCCACTAGCGGGGGCAGATACGCAGTATTTT.

The chain combines TRBV9 with TRBJ2-1; no firm D call. Trimming took 4 bases from V and 4 from J, leaving 9 bases between them. The germline V gene has CDR1 SGDLS and CDR2 YYNGEE. This CDR3 region has 13 residues. The CDR3 sequence: CASSLRLYNEQFF. In DNA form, the CDR3 reads TGTGCCAGCAGCCTCCGGTTATACAATGAGCAGTTCTTC.

The table lists this clonotype with many counts. J is TRBJ2-2 and V is TRBV7-8; a possible D gene is TRBD2 (5 bases). Looked up from germline, CDR1 is SGHVS and CDR2 is FQNEAQ. Trimming left V 1 base short and J 4 bases short, with 7 bases between. The CDR3 spans 14 residues. CDR3 DNA: TGTGCCAGCAGCTTAGGGAGGAGCACCGGGGAGCTGTTTTTT. This sequence encodes CASSLGRSTGELFF. Supplemented by reference TRBV7-8 and TRBJ2-2, the full variable domain reads GAGVSQSPRYKVAKRGQDVALRCDPISGHVSLFWYQQALGQGPEFLTYFQNEAQLDKSGLPSDRFFAERPEGSVSTLKIQRTQQEDSAVYLCASSLGRSTGELFFGEGSRLTVL.

The J gene is TRBJ2-7, the V gene TRBV20-1; the D call may be TRBD1 or TRBD2 (5 bases each). Germline-derived CDR1 and CDR2 are DFQATT and SNEGSKA (reference sequence). The CDR3 is 13 amino acids. The V end was cut by 3 bases, the J end by 3 bases, with 12 bases between. In DNA form, the CDR3 reads TGCAGTGCTAGGGGGCAGGGAGACTACGAGCAGTACGTC. This sequence encodes CSARGQGDYEQYV.

V usage is TRBV20-1 and J usage is TRBJ2-1; 10 bases line up with TRBD2. The CDR3 sequence is 15 residues long. Germline lookup yields CDR1 DFQATT and CDR2 SNEGSKA (reference sequence). V trimming: 1 base; J trimming: 9 bases; junction bases outside the gene matches: 9. CDR3 amino acids: CSARGSGRADGEQFF. The CDR3 DNA is TGCAGTGCTAGAGGAAGCGGGAGGGCTGATGGTGAGCAGTTCTTC.

This clonotype was observed a handful of times. The chain employs TRBV9 and TRBJ2-2; D possibly corresponds to TRBD1 (6 bases). Per the germline V gene, CDR1 is SGDLS and CDR2 is YYNGEE. This CDR3 is 14 amino acids long. V gave up 0 bases and J gave up 7 bases, with 10 bases separating them. CDR3 residues: CASSVGTEGGELFF. CDR3 nucleotides: TGTGCCAGCAGCGTAGGGACAGAAGGCGGGGAGCTGTTTTTT.

The chain is built from TRBV7-3 and TRBJ2-3, with 7 bases lining up with TRBD1. CDR3 size: 15 residues. Trimming took 6 bases from V and 1 from J; bases not matched to a gene: 7. CDR1 and CDR2 (germline): SGHTA, FQGTGA. CDR3 DNA sequence: TGTGCCAGCAGTACGACAGGGATGGGCACAGATACGCAGTATTTT. It specifies CASSTTGMGTDTQYF.

This clonotype came up a few times. This chain joins TRBV29-1 and TRBJ1-3, with D perhaps matching TRBD1 (5 bases). Deletions cut 5 bases from V and 1 base from J, with 6 bases between. CDR1 is SQVTM and CDR2 is ANQGSEA in the germline V gene. The length of the CDR3 is 12 residues. As DNA, the CDR3 is TGCAGCGTTCAGGGATCTGGAAACACCATATATTTT. Encoded protein: CSVQGSGNTIYF. Combining the CDR3 with reference TRBV29-1 and TRBJ1-3 gives the whole variable domain SAVISQKPSRDICQRGTSLTIQCQVDSQVTMMFWYRQQPGQSLTLIATANQGSEATYESGFVIDKFPISRPNLTFSTLTVSNMSPEDSSIYLCSVQGSGNTIYFGEGSWLTVV.

This clonotype was found a few times. This chain joins TRBV7-3 and TRBJ2-3; D unresolved. V was pared by 2 bases and J by 0 bases, with 9 bases between. Germline V CDR1 and CDR2: SGHTA, FQGTGA. This CDR3 has 15 residues. CDR3 sequence (DNA): TGTGCCAGCAGCTTATTCCACCAGAGCACAGATACGCAGTATTTT. Encoded protein: CASSLFHQSTDTQYF.